A single sample is the source of the 29 T cell receptor beta chains below, sequenced in a study of cytomegalovirus exposure and HLA in healthy donors. It was with 60 Vbeta and 13 Jbeta primers that the PCR ran. Data came from immunoSEQ multiplex PCR; TCRdb stores just in-frame clones and leaves some out. The sample yields tens of thousands of clones, over 75% seen once. Input material: PBMCs. The receptors stem from a girl under 10 years old in good health and CMV-seropositive.

The rearrangement links TRBV28 to TRBJ1-3; D unclear. The germline V gene encodes CDR1 MDHEN and CDR2 SYDVKM. Trimming removed 3 bases at V and 4 bases at J, with 7 bases between. The CDR3 has 13 amino acids. DNA of the CDR3: TGTGCCAGCAGTTTCGCCAGGGGAAACACCATATATTTT. Translation: CASSFARGNTIYF.

The chain employs TRBV9 and TRBJ1-1; unclear D gene. The CDR3 loop spans 13 amino acids. V was trimmed by 2 bases and J by 2 bases, leaving 7 bases between them. Germline V gives CDR1 SGDLS, CDR2 YYNGEE. CDR3 loop: CASSVRDNTEAFF. The CDR3 DNA reads as TGTGCCAGCAGCGTCCGGGATAACACTGAAGCTTTCTTT.

The chain links TRBV20-1 to TRBJ1-2; no reliable D call. This CDR3 has 11 residues. CDR1 is DFQATT, CDR2 SNEGSKA, per germline (reference sequence). V lost 0 bases, J lost 8 bases, and 7 bases lay in between. The CDR3 DNA follows: TGCAGTGCTAGAGATCAGGCGGGCTACACCTTC. Translating gives CSARDQAGYTF.

This sequence joins TRBV28 and TRBJ1-5; 7 nucleotides agree with TRBD1. Germline assignment: CDR1 MDHEN and CDR2 SYDVKM. The CDR3 is 14 residues long. The J segment lost 6 bases and the V segment lost 6 bases, leaving 8 bases of the junction unmatched. The CDR3 protein is CASRETGESQPQHF. CDR3 in DNA: TGTGCCAGCAGAGAAACAGGGGAATCTCAGCCCCAGCATTTT.

The V and J genes are TRBV5-1 and TRBJ1-1, with D tentatively TRBD1 (5 bases). Trimming took off 4 bases at V and 4 bases at J, with 14 bases between the two ends. The CDR3 covers 14 residues. CDR1 SGHRS and CDR2 YFSETQ come from the germline V gene. DNA for the CDR3: TGCGCCAGCAGCGATGCGCGGGGCAGCACTGAAGCTTTCTTT. This encodes CASSDARGSTEAFF.

Here the CDR3 DNA reads TGTGCCTGGAGTGTACGGGGTGGGAGTCAGCCCCAGCATTTT. It specifies CAWSVRGGSQPQHF. The chain is built from TRBV30 and TRBJ1-5; D is unclear. Per the germline V gene, CDR1 is GTSNPN and CDR2 is SVGIG (reference sequence). V shed 0 bases and J shed 6 bases, with 12 bases lying between them. The CDR3 runs 14 residues.

This clone occurred a few times. V usage is TRBV19 and J usage is TRBJ2-7; D possibly corresponds to TRBD1 (5 bases). V lost 0 bases and J 5 bases, leaving 11 bases between the germline ends. The CDR3 contains 14 residues. CDR1 and CDR2 (germline): LNHDA, SQIVND (reference sequence). The CDR3 is CASSIDLRAHEQYF. The CDR3 DNA follows: TGTGCCAGTAGTATAGATCTCAGGGCTCACGAGCAGTACTTC.

The V call is TRBV5-6, the J call TRBJ1-4, with D unresolved. V was trimmed by 1 base and J by 5 bases, leaving 12 bases between them. Germline CDR1 is SGHDT and CDR2 is YYEEEE. The CDR3 runs 15 residues. The CDR3 sequence: CASSLRAGFNEKLFF. Here the CDR3 DNA reads TGTGCCAGCAGCTTGAGAGCGGGCTTCAATGAAAAACTGTTTTTT.

The chain couples TRBV6-5 to TRBJ1-1, with D possibly being TRBD1 (5 bases). The CDR3 has 13 residues. CDR1 is MNHEY and CDR2 is SVGAGI in the germline V gene. V lost 5 bases to trimming and J lost 12 bases, with 19 bases between them. The DNA for the CDR3 is TGTGCCAGCAGTCCGTCTCAGGGTCGGAAGTCTTTCTTT. This sequence encodes CASSPSQGRKSFF.

The chain uses TRBV10-3 and TRBJ1-2, with 9 bases identical to TRBD1. The CDR3 has 12 amino acids. V shed 10 bases and J 8 bases; nucleotides not matched to a gene: 8. CDR1 and CDR2 (germline): ENHRY, SYGVKD. Here the CDR3 reads CATYYRGQGYTF. Written as DNA, the CDR3 is TGTGCCACGTACTACAGGGGGCAAGGCTACACCTTC.

V usage is TRBV7-3 and J usage is TRBJ2-7; 7 bases align to TRBD1. The CDR3 extends over 12 amino acids. CDR1 is SGHTA, CDR2 FQGTGA, per germline. The V gene end was trimmed by 5 bases and the J gene end by 6 bases; junction bases not matched to a gene: 4. The chain's CDR3 is CASSHRGSEQYF. CDR3 coding DNA: TGTGCCAGCAGCCACAGGGGAAGCGAGCAGTACTTC.

The chain employs TRBV27 and TRBJ1-5; TRBD1 matches 7 bases. The CDR3 loop spans 16 amino acids. In germline, CDR1 is MNHEY, CDR2 SMNVEV (reference sequence). V lost 6 bases to trimming and J lost 0 bases; unmatched junction nucleotides: 8. CDR3 sequence: CASSRGTVDSNQPQHF. As DNA, the CDR3 is TGTGCCAGCAGCAGGGGGACGGTAGATAGCAATCAGCCCCAGCATTTT.

The chain has TRBV6-5 and TRBJ1-1, with a tentative D call TRBD1 (6 bases). Germline V lookup: CDR1 MNHEY, CDR2 SVGAGI. V was cut by 2 bases and J by 7 bases, with 17 bases left in between. This CDR3 region has 15 residues. CDR3 loop: CASSYRTGYGGEAFF. The CDR3 nucleotides read TGTGCCAGCAGTTACCGCACAGGGTATGGGGGTGAAGCTTTCTTT.

This clone was recorded only once. This sequence joins TRBV5-4 and TRBJ2-7; TRBD2 matches at 12 bases. The germline CDR1 and CDR2 sequences are SGHNT and YYREEE (reference sequence). V lost 4 bases, J lost 6 bases, and 14 bases stayed unmatched. The CDR3 has 17 residues. The DNA of the CDR3 is TGTGCCAGCAGCCCTACTGAGGGGGCTAGCGGGAGGGCCGAGCAGTACTTC. Encoded protein: CASSPTEGASGRAEQYF.

CDR3 residues: CASWRGNTGELFF. The CDR3 DNA is TGTGCCAGCTGGCGGGGGAACACCGGGGAGCTGTTTTTT. This chain links TRBV28 with TRBJ2-2; a weak D match, TRBD2 (6 bases). CDR1 and CDR2 from the germline V gene are MDHEN and SYDVKM. The CDR3 has 13 amino acids. Trimming left V 8 bases short and J 1 base short, with 8 bases between.

The chain has TRBV9 and TRBJ2-5; D not certain. Germline CDR1 reads SGDLS; CDR2 reads YYNGEE. This CDR3 comprises 13 residues. V lost 5 bases and J lost 4, with 12 bases in between. The CDR3 DNA sequence: TGTGCCAGCAGGGGCCAGTTGGGAGAGACCCAGTACTTC. This codes for CASRGQLGETQYF.

The chain combines TRBV19 with TRBJ2-5; 7 bases are a match to TRBD2. Germline V lookup: CDR1 LNHDA, CDR2 SQIVND (reference sequence). The CDR3 has 16 amino acids. With V trimmed by 4 bases and J by 5 bases, 13 bases remained unmatched. CDR3 DNA: TGTGCCAGTAGTAGTGGGTTCGGGGGGAGTGCGGAGACCCAGTACTTC. Residues: CASSSGFGGSAETQYF.

The chain has TRBV9 and TRBJ2-1; tentative D call: TRBD2 (6 bases). This CDR3 spans 15 amino acids. Trimming took off 0 bases at V and 5 bases at J, with 12 bases between the two ends. Per germline, CDR1 SGDLS and CDR2 YYNGEE. CDR3: CASSVVTAGHNEQFF. DNA of the CDR3: TGTGCCAGCAGCGTAGTTACCGCGGGACACAATGAGCAGTTCTTC.

The chain carries TRBV30 and TRBJ2-5; the D is unclear. The CDR3 runs 11 residues. The V gene's germline CDR1 is GTSNPN and CDR2 SVGIG (reference sequence). Trimming took 1 base from V and 5 from J, leaving 5 bases between them. The chain's CDR3 is CAWSASETQYF. The CDR3 nucleotides are TGTGCCTGGAGTGCGTCGGAGACCCAGTACTTC.

The chain is built from TRBV20-1 and TRBJ2-7; no reliable D call. The CDR3 runs 11 residues. Germline assignment: CDR1 DFQATT and CDR2 SNEGSKA (reference sequence). The V and J ends lost 7 bases and 3 bases respectively, with 10 bases between them. In DNA, the CDR3 is TGCAGTGGTATCAGTAACTACGAGCAGTACTTC. Its translation is CSGISNYEQYF.

V gene TRBV27 combines with J gene TRBJ2-2, with 7 positions matching TRBD2. The trim removed 10 bases at V and 6 bases at J, leaving 8 bases unmatched. Germline V lookup: CDR1 MNHEY, CDR2 SMNVEV (reference sequence). CDR3 length: 13 amino acids. CDR3 region: CATGLVPAGELFF. In DNA, the CDR3 is TGTGCCACCGGACTAGTACCGGCCGGGGAGCTGTTTTTT.

This sequence joins TRBV27 and TRBJ2-6, with D possibly being TRBD2 (6 bases). Germline V CDR1 and CDR2: MNHEY, SMNVEV (reference sequence). The CDR3 contains 19 residues. The V end was cut by 6 bases, the J end by 2 bases, with 23 bases between. For the CDR3, the DNA is TGTGCCAGCAGACGTATGCCGGGAGAGAATTCTCCTGGGGCCAACGTCCTGACTTTC. This sequence encodes CASRRMPGENSPGANVLTF.

The sample holds a few counts of this clone. The chain uses TRBV6-1 and TRBJ2-1; the match to TRBD2 covers 15 bases. V lost 6 bases, J lost 7 bases, and 4 bases stayed unmatched. The CDR3 extends over 15 amino acids. The germline gives CDR1 MNHNS, CDR2 SASEGT. The CDR3 DNA reads as TGTGCCAGCAGGCCCGGGACTAGCGGGAGGAATGAGCAGTTCTTC. This encodes CASRPGTSGRNEQFF.

This clone was detected only once. The rearrangement uses TRBV27 and TRBJ2-5; TRBD2 agrees at 13 bases. This CDR3 has 18 amino acids. The V and J ends lost 2 bases and 5 bases, in that order; junction bases with no gene match: 11. Germline V gene data show CDR1 as MNHEY and CDR2 as SMNVEV (reference sequence). As DNA, the CDR3 is TGTGCCAGCAGTTTACCGACTAGCGGGAGGACTTGGGGGGAGACCCAGTACTTC. Translation: CASSLPTSGRTWGETQYF.

This chain connects TRBV4-1 to TRBJ1-2; TRBD1 aligns across 7 bases. CDR1 and CDR2 from the germline V gene are MGHRA and YSYEKL. The CDR3 is made up of 20 amino acids. V dropped 6 bases and J dropped 2; count of bases not matched to a gene: 24. As DNA, the CDR3 is TGCGCCAGCAGGCCGACGTTATTAACCGCGGGACAGCTGCAAAACTATGGCTACACCTTC. This sequence encodes CASRPTLLTAGQLQNYGYTF.

The gene calls are TRBV5-1 and TRBJ1-5; the D gene is possibly TRBD1 (6 bases). CDR3 length: 14 residues. From germline, CDR1 is SGHRS and CDR2 YFSETQ. Trimming removed 0 bases from V and 5 bases from J, with 9 bases in between. The CDR3 nucleotides read TGCGCCAGCAGCTTGGGTCCAGGGGATCAGCCCCAGCATTTT. Translated, it gives CASSLGPGDQPQHF.

This chain uses TRBV27 with TRBJ1-2; D is ambiguous. CDR1 is MNHEY and CDR2 is SMNVEV in the germline V gene (reference sequence). V was pared by 11 bases and J by 4 bases, with 20 bases between. The CDR3 sequence is 14 residues long. The CDR3 coding sequence is TGTGCCGGAGGGATGCCACAGCGCAGCTATGGCTACACCTTC. Encoded protein: CAGGMPQRSYGYTF.

The chain uses TRBV29-1 and TRBJ2-1, with 11 bases matching TRBD2. CDR1 and CDR2 (germline): SQVTM, ANQGSEA. V was clipped by 3 bases and J by 9 bases; unmatched bases: 7. This CDR3 has 14 amino acids. The CDR3 DNA sequence: TGCAGCGTTGATAAACTAGCGGGAGCGGGTGAGCAGTTCTTC. This encodes CSVDKLAGAGEQFF.

The chain is built from TRBV7-3 and TRBJ1-1; TRBD1 might be the D (5 bases). Germline CDR1 and CDR2: SGHTA and FQGTGA. Trimming shortened V by 2 bases and J by 3 bases, and 7 bases separated the two germline ends. This CDR3 has 13 residues. CDR3 DNA: TGTGCCAGCAGCTTATGGGGCTACACTGAAGCTTTCTTT. Protein product: CASSLWGYTEAFF.